The rows below give T cell receptor beta chains drawn from one sample of a study of T cells in Graves' hyperthyroidism and ophthalmopathy. Each CDR3 protein is one row after TCRdb ran MiXCR on the multiplex PCR reads. Seen here are 300,000 to 450,000 distinct CDR3 sequences, roughly 13% observed once, and the top ten hold around 21%. Material for sequencing was blood. The receptors derive from a man younger than 45 with Graves' hyperthyroidism that later progressed to Graves' ophthalmopathy. CDR3s include the opening cysteine and the closing phenylalanine or tryptophan. A D gene is named only where the DNA matches it firmly. Clone size is stated in some rows and not others, as once, few, many or a class when expanded.

V gene: TRBV9
clone size: many
D gene: .
J gene: TRBJ1-1
CDR3 DNA: TGTGCCAGCAGCGTATATGACAGCACTGAAGCTTTCTTT
CDR3 protein: CASSVYDSTEAFF

V gene: TRBV12-3/TRBV12-4
clone size: few
D gene: TRBD1
J gene: TRBJ1-2
CDR3 DNA: TGTGCCAGCAGCCTGACAGGGAGGCGGGTCTATGGCTACACCTTC
CDR3 protein: CASSLTGRRVYGYTF

V gene: TRBV4-1
clone size: .
D gene: .
J gene: TRBJ1-2
CDR3 DNA: TGCGCCAGCAGCCAAGCTTGGGGGCTCGGTGGCTACACCTTC
CDR3 protein: CASSQAWGLGGYTF

V gene: TRBV29-1
clone size: .
D gene: .
J gene: TRBJ2-2
CDR3 DNA: TGCAGCGCCCCCGGACTGACGAACACCGGGGAGCTGTTTTTT
CDR3 protein: CSAPGLTNTGELFF

V gene: TRBV18
clone size: many
D gene: .
J gene: TRBJ1-1
CDR3 DNA: TGTGCCAGCTCACCACCGACGGGGGGCGGGGGCACTGAAGCTTTCTTT
CDR3 protein: CASSPPTGGGGTEAFF

V gene: TRBV4-1
clone size: .
D gene: .
J gene: TRBJ2-3
CDR3 DNA: TGCGCCAGTGGAAACTTGGGGGATGCAGATACGCAGTATTTT
CDR3 protein: CASGNLGDADTQYF

V gene: TRBV7-9
clone size: .
D gene: .
J gene: TRBJ2-7
CDR3 DNA: TGTGCCAGCAGCTTATTTATCTCTCCGGGGGTCCCGGGACTCTCCTACGAGCAGTACTTC
CDR3 protein: CASSLFISPGVPGLSYEQYF

V gene: TRBV3-1
clone size: many
D gene: .
J gene: TRBJ2-5
CDR3 DNA: TGTGCCAGCAGCCAAGTGGGTACCCAGTACTTC
CDR3 protein: CASSQVGTQYF

V gene: TRBV20-1
clone size: many
D gene: .
J gene: TRBJ1-1
CDR3 DNA: TGCAGTGCTAGAGAACGGACTTTTTCCACTGAAGCTTTCTTT
CDR3 protein: CSARERTFSTEAFF

V gene: TRBV12-3/TRBV12-4
clone size: many
D gene: .
J gene: TRBJ1-4
CDR3 DNA: TGTGCCAGCAGTTTGCTACAGGGAGCAACTAATGAAAAACTGTTTTTT
CDR3 protein: CASSLLQGATNEKLFF

V gene: TRBV27
clone size: few
D gene: .
J gene: TRBJ2-5
CDR3 DNA: TGTGCCAGCAGTTTATCTCAGCCTCCTTCCCAGTACTTC
CDR3 protein: CASSLSQPPSQYF

V gene: TRBV12-3/TRBV12-4
clone size: many
D gene: .
J gene: TRBJ2-1
CDR3 DNA: TGTGCCAGCAGTCCGGACACCTACTACAATGAGCAGTTCTTC
CDR3 protein: CASSPDTYYNEQFF

V gene: TRBV15
clone size: many
D gene: TRBD1
J gene: TRBJ2-7
CDR3 DNA: TGTGCCACCAGCAGAGTTGGACAGGGCTACGAGCAGTACTTC
CDR3 protein: CATSRVGQGYEQYF

V gene: TRBV28
clone size: many
D gene: .
J gene: TRBJ2-1
CDR3 DNA: TGTGCCAGCCTTGACTCCACCAATGAGCAGTTCTTC
CDR3 protein: CASLDSTNEQFF

V gene: TRBV4-1
clone size: .
D gene: TRBD1
J gene: TRBJ1-6
CDR3 DNA: TGCGCCAGCAGCCTCACCACAGGGGCCTATAATTCACCCCTCCACTTT
CDR3 protein: CASSLTTGAYNSPLHF

V gene: TRBV7-2
clone size: many
D gene: TRBD2
J gene: TRBJ2-3
CDR3 DNA: TGTGCCAGCAGCGGTCGAGCGGGGAGCACAGATACGCAGTATTTT
CDR3 protein: CASSGRAGSTDTQYF

V gene: TRBV20-1
clone size: many
D gene: TRBD1
J gene: TRBJ2-5
CDR3 DNA: TGCAGTGCTAGAGACGGACAGGGGACCCTTGTGGCCCAGTACTTC
CDR3 protein: CSARDGQGTLVAQYF

V gene: TRBV12-3/TRBV12-4
clone size: many
D gene: TRBD1
J gene: TRBJ1-1
CDR3 DNA: TGTGCCAGTGACCAGGGGGCTCCTGAAGCTTTCTTT
CDR3 protein: CASDQGAPEAFF

V gene: TRBV10-3
clone size: .
D gene: TRBD1
J gene: TRBJ1-1
CDR3 DNA: TGTGCCATCAGTGAGCCCGGACAGGGAAAAGCTTTCTTT
CDR3 protein: CAISEPGQGKAFF

V gene: TRBV28
clone size: many
D gene: TRBD1
J gene: TRBJ1-6
CDR3 DNA: TGTGCCAGCCGGGACAGGGAAAATTCACCCCTCCACTTT
CDR3 protein: CASRDRENSPLHF

V gene: TRBV28
clone size: .
D gene: .
J gene: TRBJ2-1
CDR3 DNA: TGTGCCAGCCCTTGGAATGAGCAGTTCTTC
CDR3 protein: CASPWNEQFF

V gene: TRBV27
clone size: many
D gene: TRBD2
J gene: TRBJ2-1
CDR3 DNA: TGTGCCAGCACGATCTTCACGGGGGGGCCGGTTGAGCAGTTCTTC
CDR3 protein: CASTIFTGGPVEQFF

V gene: TRBV7-2
clone size: few
D gene: TRBD2
J gene: TRBJ2-2
CDR3 DNA: TGTGCCAGCAGTCAGACGGGCGGGGGGGCCCCCGGGGAGCTGTTTTTT
CDR3 protein: CASSQTGGGAPGELFF

V gene: TRBV14
clone size: many
D gene: .
J gene: TRBJ2-2
CDR3 DNA: TGTGCCAGCAGCCATTATCGGTTGGCCACCGGGGAGCTGTTTTTT
CDR3 protein: CASSHYRLATGELFF

V gene: TRBV7-9
clone size: few
D gene: .
J gene: TRBJ2-3
CDR3 DNA: TGTGCCAGCAGCTTATCCAGGGTGGGAGATACGCAGTATTTT
CDR3 protein: CASSLSRVGDTQYF

V gene: TRBV9
clone size: many
D gene: TRBD2
J gene: TRBJ2-1
CDR3 DNA: TGTGCCAGCTCCTGGGGGGGGGGTACGGGCAATGAGCAGTTCTTC
CDR3 protein: CASSWGGGTGNEQFF

V gene: TRBV30
clone size: many
D gene: TRBD1
J gene: TRBJ1-1
CDR3 DNA: TGTGCCTGGAGTTTCCAGGACAGGGAAGTATCTGAAGCTTTCTTT
CDR3 protein: CAWSFQDREVSEAFF

V gene: TRBV13
clone size: .
D gene: .
J gene: TRBJ1-1
CDR3 DNA: TGTGCCAGCAGCCCGACGTGGGGCATGAACACTGAAGCTTTCTTT
CDR3 protein: CASSPTWGMNTEAFF

V gene: TRBV28
clone size: many
D gene: .
J gene: TRBJ1-4
CDR3 DNA: TGTGCCAGCAGTTTTTGGGGCCCGAGACTGTTTTTT
CDR3 protein: CASSFWGPRLFF

V gene: TRBV20-1
clone size: many
D gene: .
J gene: TRBJ1-5
CDR3 DNA: TGCAGTCAGGCGGCCTCGAATCAGCCCCAGCATTTT
CDR3 protein: CSQAASNQPQHF

V gene: TRBV11-2
clone size: many
D gene: .
J gene: TRBJ1-3
CDR3 DNA: TGTGCCAGCAGCTTAGATCGGGGCAGTCTAGGAGCCACCATATATTTT
CDR3 protein: CASSLDRGSLGATIYF

V gene: TRBV12-3/TRBV12-4
clone size: many
D gene: .
J gene: TRBJ1-2
CDR3 DNA: TGTGCCAGCAGGGGCCAGTCGTACTATGGCTACACCTTC
CDR3 protein: CASRGQSYYGYTF

V gene: TRBV12-3/TRBV12-4
clone size: many
D gene: .
J gene: TRBJ1-1
CDR3 DNA: TGTGCCAGCAGTCCTCTGCCCCAATGGGGCACTGAAGCTTTCTTT
CDR3 protein: CASSPLPQWGTEAFF

V gene: TRBV7-9
clone size: many
D gene: .
J gene: TRBJ2-3
CDR3 DNA: TGTGCCAGCAGCTCCCGACTTCCCACAGATACGCAGTATTTT
CDR3 protein: CASSSRLPTDTQYF

V gene: TRBV7-9
clone size: few
D gene: .
J gene: TRBJ1-2
CDR3 DNA: TGTGCCAGCAGCTTAGAGTCAGGGATCCGCTACACCTTC
CDR3 protein: CASSLESGIRYTF

V gene: TRBV6-2/TRBV6-3
clone size: few
D gene: .
J gene: TRBJ1-1
CDR3 DNA: TGTGCCAGCAGTTTCATCTTCGACGAGAACACTGAAGCTTTCTTT
CDR3 protein: CASSFIFDENTEAFF

V gene: TRBV6-2/TRBV6-3
clone size: .
D gene: TRBD1
J gene: TRBJ2-6
CDR3 DNA: TGTGCCAGCGGAGACAGGGGCCCCTCTGGGGCCAACGTCCTGACTTTC
CDR3 protein: CASGDRGPSGANVLTF

V gene: TRBV18
clone size: .
D gene: .
J gene: TRBJ2-3
CDR3 DNA: TGTGCCAGCTCACCAACGGGACGCAGGACAGATACGCAGTATTTT
CDR3 protein: CASSPTGRRTDTQYF

V gene: TRBV19
clone size: few
D gene: .
J gene: TRBJ1-5
CDR3 DNA: TGTGCCAGTAGAAATTGGACGGGAAATCAGCCCCAGCATTTT
CDR3 protein: CASRNWTGNQPQHF

V gene: TRBV4-1
clone size: .
D gene: .
J gene: TRBJ2-3
CDR3 DNA: TGCGCCAGCAGCCCGAGACAAGCCCGATTCACAGATACGCAGTATTTT
CDR3 protein: CASSPRQARFTDTQYF

V gene: TRBV20-1
clone size: many
D gene: .
J gene: TRBJ1-3
CDR3 DNA: TGCAGTGCTAGTGGGGGCGGGGGGGCTGCTGGAAACACCATATATTTT
CDR3 protein: CSASGGGGAAGNTIYF

V gene: TRBV5-6
clone size: .
D gene: .
J gene: TRBJ1-3
CDR3 DNA: TGTGCCAGCAGCCCCTGGGGGGTTTTCGTCTCTGGAAACACCATATATTTT
CDR3 protein: CASSPWGVFVSGNTIYF

V gene: TRBV2
clone size: few
D gene: .
J gene: TRBJ1-4
CDR3 DNA: TGTGCCACCCGGGTAGAGACCGCAACTAATGAAAAACTGTTTTTT
CDR3 protein: CATRVETATNEKLFF

V gene: TRBV3-1
clone size: many
D gene: TRBD1
J gene: TRBJ2-7
CDR3 DNA: TGTGCCAGCAGCCAAGATACCGGGACAGGTACCTACGAGCAGTACTTC
CDR3 protein: CASSQDTGTGTYEQYF

V gene: TRBV11-2
clone size: .
D gene: TRBD2
J gene: TRBJ2-5
CDR3 DNA: TGTGCCAGCAGCTATAACGGGGGGGCCTTTCGAGAGACCCAGTACTTC
CDR3 protein: CASSYNGGAFRETQYF